This T cell receptor beta chain was found in a study of beta chain features in type 1 diabetes. The whole isolated RNA underwent reverse transcription, so sequencing captured expressed TCRB transcripts. Clones were sequenced by immunoSEQ multiplex PCR, and TCRdb holds only the in-frame ones, with some missing. The sample has about 150,000 clones; approximately 8.1% are singletons. Study-level findings and limits: These data did not resolve whether HLA type affects TCRB rearrangement. TCRB CDR3s from Type 1 diabetes patients were moderately but significantly shorter in all four CD4+ subsets.

This clone was counted only a few times. Its antigen is still unknown. V dropped 3 bases and J dropped 6 bases, with 8 bases sitting between them. The CDR3 has 12 residues. Per germline, CDR1 ENHRY and CDR2 SYGVKD. The source of this sequence is a man between 18 and 29 years old in good health. The V call is TRBV10-3, the J call TRBJ1-1; D remains unclear. The material sequenced was central memory CD4+ T cells from blood. CDR3 sequence reads: CAISDRGSEAFF. The CDR3, as DNA: TGTGCCATCAGTGACCGAGGCTCTGAAGCTTTCTTT.